These 31 T cell receptor beta chains were sequenced from one sample in a study of control samples from healthy donors and cancer patients (dated by TCRdb to 2020 to 2021). The library was built by means of the immunoSEQ multiplex PCR assay. Here the immuneACCESS table is served through TCRdb, limited to in-frame sequences with V and J called. Missing clones are a known gap in these copies; in checked studies unresolved V genes cover under half, and the rest lacks a known reason. In all, the sample holds approximately 50,000 clones, and 87% of those were seen once. The ten largest clones capture roughly 13% of the sample. Sequenced material: PBMCs. Every receptor here comes from a woman aged 55-70 years with lung cancer.

CDR3 sequence reads: CASSRTLEEKLFF. The CDR3 DNA reads TGTGCCAGCTCACGGACCCTGGAAGAAAAACTGTTTTTT. V usage is TRBV18 and J usage is TRBJ1-4, with D unclear. The germline gives CDR1 KGHSH, CDR2 LQKENI. V lost 4 bases and J 8 bases, leaving 11 bases between the germline ends. The CDR3 is made up of 13 amino acids.

V and J are TRBV5-1 and TRBJ2-2, with a tentative D call TRBD1 (5 bases). V lost 0 bases, J lost 6 bases, and 18 bases lay in between. The germline V gene has CDR1 SGHRS and CDR2 YFSETQ. CDR3 length equals 17 residues. The CDR3 DNA sequence: TGCGCCAGCAGCTTGGAGGGGCAGGGAATTCTTGCCGGGGAGCTGTTTTTT. Translating it yields CASSLEGQGILAGELFF.

The chain couples TRBV19 to TRBJ2-1; the D gene is possibly TRBD2 (6 bases). With 7 bases removed from V and 7 bases from J, the gap between germline ends came to 20 bases. Germline V gene data show CDR1 as LNHDA and CDR2 as SQIVND (reference sequence). This CDR3 region has 15 residues. CDR3 DNA: TGTGCCAGTACCCCCGCAGCTGGAGGGGTAAATGAGCAGTTCTTC. Its protein product is CASTPAAGGVNEQFF.

This sequence joins TRBV18 and TRBJ2-5, with 7 bases fitting TRBD1. Per the germline V gene, CDR1 is KGHSH and CDR2 is LQKENI. The CDR3 spans 14 residues. With V trimmed by 3 bases and J by 4 bases, 5 bases remained unmatched. DNA for the CDR3: TGTGCCAGCTCACCGACAGGGCTGGGAGAGACCCAGTACTTC. Protein: CASSPTGLGETQYF. The full variable domain, rest sourced from reference TRBV18 and TRBJ2-5, is NAGVMQNPRHLVRRRGQEARLRCSPMKGHSHVYWYRQLPEEGLKFMVYLQKENIIDESGMPKERFSAEFPKEGPSILRIQQVVRGDSAAYFCASSPTGLGETQYFGPGTRLLVL.

The chain uses TRBV18 and TRBJ1-3; TRBD1 matches at 8 bases. This CDR3 has 14 residues. V lost 6 bases, J lost 4 bases, and 5 bases stayed unmatched. CDR1 is KGHSH, CDR2 LQKENI, per germline. The CDR3 spells CASSPTGAGNTIYF. CDR3 DNA sequence: TGTGCCAGCTCTCCGACAGGGGCGGGAAACACCATATATTTT.

This sequence joins TRBV9 and TRBJ2-3; TRBD2 aligns across 11 bases. CDR3 length: 16 residues. J lost 0 bases, V lost 4 bases, and 4 bases had no gene match. The germline V gene encodes CDR1 SGDLS and CDR2 YYNGEE. The CDR3: CASSPGTSGSTDTQYF. For the CDR3, the DNA is TGTGCCAGCAGCCCCGGGACTAGCGGAAGCACAGATACGCAGTATTTT.

The CDR3 reads CSARQGGNEQYF. The CDR3 DNA reads TGCAGCGCCCGACAGGGTGGAAACGAGCAGTACTTC. This chain links TRBV29-1 with TRBJ2-7; 7 bases are a match to TRBD1. The V gene end was trimmed by 7 bases and the J gene end by 5 bases; junction bases not matched to a gene: 8. The germline V gene encodes CDR1 SQVTM and CDR2 ANQGSEA. The CDR3 runs 12 residues.

This clone was counted once. The chain uses TRBV7-9 and TRBJ1-1; D unresolved. Between the trimmed V and J ends, which lost 3 bases and 0 bases, there was a span of 11 bases. Germline V CDR1 and CDR2: SEHNR, FQNEAQ (reference sequence). The CDR3 has 15 amino acids. The CDR3 reads CASSFFGFMNTEAFF. The CDR3 coding sequence is TGTGCCAGCAGCTTTTTCGGGTTCATGAACACTGAAGCTTTCTTT.

The chain has TRBV7-9 and TRBJ2-3; 10 nucleotides line up with TRBD2. The junction had 9 bases not matched to a gene; V was cut back by 1 base and J by 5 bases. From germline, CDR1 is SEHNR and CDR2 FQNEAQ (reference sequence). CDR3 length equals 17 residues. CDR3: CASSLGGLAGVGDTQYF. DNA of the CDR3: TGTGCCAGCAGCTTAGGGGGTCTAGCGGGAGTTGGAGATACGCAGTATTTT.

This clone was detected only once. J is TRBJ1-1 and V is TRBV5-8; D unresolved. This CDR3 region has 15 residues. Trimming pared 2 bases from V and 0 bases from J, leaving 11 bases between. Germline V gives CDR1 SGHTS, CDR2 YDEGEE. In nucleotides, the CDR3 is TGTGCCAGCAGCTTTTACGGACTGATGAACACTGAAGCTTTCTTT. This codes for CASSFYGLMNTEAFF.

The CDR3 reads CSVGQGGLVRELFF. The CDR3 bases are TGCAGCGTGGGACAGGGAGGTTTAGTAAGGGAGCTGTTTTTT. The chain recombines TRBV29-1 with TRBJ2-2; TRBD1 aligns across 9 bases. The CDR3 has 14 residues. Germline CDR1 is SQVTM and CDR2 is ANQGSEA. Germline trimming cut 6 bases from V and 9 bases from J; bases unmatched to any gene: 11.

Points on this clone: The sample carries other DNA sequences with the same CDR3. V is TRBV5-1 and J is TRBJ1-4, with TRBD1 identical over 7 bases. J was trimmed by 8 bases and V by 2 bases; bases with no gene match: 6. CDR3 size: 14 residues. The germline V gene encodes CDR1 SGHRS and CDR2 YFSETQ. Written as DNA, the CDR3 is TGCGCCAGCAGCTTAGAAGGGGGCCGGGAAAAACTGTTTTTT. It codes for CASSLEGGREKLFF.

V gene TRBV4-1 combines with J gene TRBJ1-3, with D possibly TRBD1 on 5 matching bases. Germline V gene sequence: CDR1 MGHRA, CDR2 YSYEKL. CDR3 length equals 16 residues. Deletions cut 0 bases from V and 0 bases from J, with 9 bases between. The CDR3 DNA is TGCGCCAGCAGCCAAGAATTGACAGCCTCTGGAAACACCATATATTTT. Translation gives CASSQELTASGNTIYF.

A single count supports this clone. The V call is TRBV9, the J call TRBJ2-3; D gene ambiguous. The V gene's germline CDR1 is SGDLS and CDR2 YYNGEE. The V end lost 3 bases, the J end lost 4 bases, and 9 bases lay between the germline ends. The CDR3 is 13 amino acids. The CDR3 spells CASSAARADTQYF. The CDR3, as DNA: TGTGCCAGCAGCGCGGCCAGAGCAGATACGCAGTATTTT. The entire variable domain, with the rest obtained from reference TRBV9 and TRBJ2-3, is as follows: DSGVTQTPKHLITATGQRVTLRCSPRSGDLSVYWYQQSLDQGLQFLIQYYNGEERAKGNILERFSAQQFPDLHSELNLSSLELGDSALYFCASSAARADTQYFGPGTRLTVL.

As concerns this clone: Germline is not matched at one junction end, which may reflect a read error. V is TRBV6-1 and J is TRBJ1-1; D remains unclear. The CDR3 consists of 13 residues. Germline V gene lookup returns CDR1 MNHNS and CDR2 SASEGT. The CDR3 nucleotides read TGTGCCAGCAGAGAAGCTGGGAACACTGAAGCTTTCTTT. Its translation is CASREAGNTEAFF.

The chain uses TRBV5-5 and TRBJ2-2, with 11 bases that match TRBD1. The CDR3 contains 16 residues. Germline CDR1 is SGHKS and CDR2 is YYEKEE (reference sequence). The V segment lost 5 bases and the J segment 4 bases; nucleotides outside the gene matches: 7. The CDR3 DNA sequence: TGTGCCAGCAGACCCACCGGGACAGGGGGCACCGGGGAGCTGTTTTTT. Translating it yields CASRPTGTGGTGELFF.

This chain links TRBV5-1 with TRBJ2-6; D gene uncertain. The CDR3 loop spans 17 amino acids. Germline-derived CDR1 and CDR2 are SGHRS and YFSETQ. V was trimmed by 0 bases and J by 0 bases, leaving 10 bases between them. The CDR3 sequence is CASSLEFLGSGANVLTF. The CDR3 nucleotides are TGCGCCAGCAGCTTGGAGTTCTTGGGCTCTGGGGCCAACGTCCTGACTTTC.

The chain employs TRBV29-1 and TRBJ2-3; 12 positions agree with TRBD2. The CDR3 contains 16 residues. J lost 6 bases, V lost 4 bases, and 11 bases had no gene match. Per the germline V gene, CDR1 is SQVTM and CDR2 is ANQGSEA. The CDR3 loop is CSVGVPSGRARDTQYF. The CDR3 DNA reads TGCAGCGTTGGGGTCCCTAGCGGGAGGGCCAGGGATACGCAGTATTTT.

This chain uses TRBV5-1 with TRBJ1-1; D unclear. Germline V gene data show CDR1 as SGHRS and CDR2 as YFSETQ. Trimming removed 0 bases from V and 4 bases from J, with 7 bases in between. This CDR3 contains 13 residues. Here the CDR3 DNA reads TGCGCCAGCAGCTTGGGAGGATTCACTGAAGCTTTCTTT. Protein sequence: CASSLGGFTEAFF.

The J gene is TRBJ1-1, the V gene TRBV9; TRBD1 aligns across 8 bases. The V gene's germline CDR1 is SGDLS and CDR2 YYNGEE. With 3 bases clipped from V and 1 base from J, the junction kept 8 bases outside the gene matches. The CDR3 spans 16 residues. CDR3 DNA: TGTGCCAGCAGCGAAGACCGGGACAGGAGGAACACTGAAGCTTTCTTT. Protein product: CASSEDRDRRNTEAFF.

This clone has more than one count but fewer than ten. This chain joins TRBV10-2 and TRBJ1-2, with a tentative D call TRBD1 (6 bases). The length of the CDR3 is 14 residues. V was pared by 6 bases and J by 8 bases, with 19 bases between. From germline, CDR1 is WSHSY and CDR2 SAAADI. The CDR3 loop is CASRPGTQIRGYTF. Here the CDR3 DNA reads TGCGCCAGCAGACCAGGGACACAGATACGCGGCTACACCTTC.

The genes are TRBV7-8 and TRBJ1-1; weak D call: TRBD1 (5 bases). Trimming cost V 5 bases and J 10 bases, with 17 bases left between them. CDR3 length equals 13 residues. CDR1 is SGHVS and CDR2 is FQNEAQ in the germline V gene. The CDR3 is CASSLQIGVAAFF. CDR3 coding DNA: TGTGCCAGCAGCCTCCAAATAGGGGTGGCAGCTTTCTTT.

The chain couples TRBV13 to TRBJ1-1, with D possibly TRBD1 on 5 matching bases. Germline CDR1 is PRHDT and CDR2 is FYEKMQ (reference sequence). This CDR3 comprises 16 residues. The ends were cut back, 5 bases at V and 1 base at J, with 17 bases in the middle. The CDR3 bases are TGTGCCAGCAGCCCCGATGGGGGGACGGAGAACACTGAAGCTTTCTTT. It yields the protein CASSPDGGTENTEAFF.

The CDR3 loop is CASTPGQGAQETQYF. The CDR3 DNA sequence: TGTGCCAGCACTCCGGGACAGGGGGCCCAAGAGACCCAGTACTTC. The chain employs TRBV9 and TRBJ2-5, with 12 bases lining up with TRBD1. This CDR3 is 15 amino acids long. Germline CDR1 SGDLS, CDR2 YYNGEE. J gave up 1 base and V 6 bases, and 4 bases lay outside the gene matches.

V and J are TRBV7-9 and TRBJ2-1; 9 bases are shared with TRBD1. The CDR3 extends over 15 amino acids. Germline V gives CDR1 SEHNR, CDR2 FQNEAQ (reference sequence). V trimming: 3 bases; J trimming: 4 bases; junction bases outside the gene matches: 4. The CDR3 is CASSFVGTGYNEQFF. DNA of the CDR3: TGTGCCAGCAGCTTCGTGGGGACAGGGTACAATGAGCAGTTCTTC.

This clone was picked up one time. The chain uses TRBV10-1 and TRBJ2-7; D unclear. The CDR3 sequence is 14 residues long. From germline, CDR1 is WNHNN and CDR2 SYGVQD (reference sequence). Trimming pared 2 bases from V and 1 base from J, leaving 9 bases between. The DNA of the CDR3 is TGCGCCAGCAGTGAGAATGTCAGGTCCTACGAGCAGTACTTC. Translated, it gives CASSENVRSYEQYF.

The J gene is TRBJ1-5, the V gene TRBV25-1; unclear D gene. Germline V lookup: CDR1 MGHDK, CDR2 SYGVNS. With 6 bases removed from V and 4 bases from J, the gap between germline ends came to 10 bases. CDR3 length equals 13 residues. CDR3 coding DNA: TGTGCCAGCAGCCCCGTACCGAATCAGCCCCAGCATTTT. Encoded protein: CASSPVPNQPQHF.

The rearrangement joins TRBV7-8 to TRBJ2-7; D tentatively reads TRBD1 or TRBD2 (6 bases each). The germline V gene has CDR1 SGHVS and CDR2 FQNEAQ. The CDR3 loop spans 15 amino acids. Trimming cost V 6 bases and J 4 bases, with 19 bases left between them. The CDR3 DNA reads TGTGCCAGCAGTCAAGGGGGGCAGGTTCGATACGAGCAGTACTTC. Residues: CASSQGGQVRYEQYF.

The chain links TRBV3-1 (or the pseudogene TRBV3-2) to TRBJ1-4; 10 nucleotides line up with TRBD1. Germline loops: CDR1 LGHDT, CDR2 YNNKEL (reference sequence). J lost 10 bases, V lost 1 base, and 9 bases had no gene match. The CDR3 consists of 16 residues. The DNA of the CDR3 is TGTGCCAGCAGCCAAGCGGTGGGACAGGGGTACGGAAAACTGTTTTTT. Its protein is CASSQAVGQGYGKLFF.

In this sample, this clone turned up once. V is TRBV19 and J is TRBJ2-1; the D gene is possibly TRBD2 (5 bases). The CDR3 runs to 15 residues. Germline V gene sequence: CDR1 LNHDA, CDR2 SQIVND (reference sequence). V lost 9 bases and J 7 bases, leaving 22 bases between the germline ends. The CDR3 sequence: CASRPDGVSWNEQFF. As DNA, the CDR3 is TGTGCCAGCAGACCAGACGGGGTCTCATGGAATGAGCAGTTCTTC.

A single count supports this clone. V and J are TRBV20-1 and TRBJ2-1; D not certain. The CDR3 loop spans 10 amino acids. Germline V CDR1 and CDR2: DFQATT, SNEGSKA (reference sequence). V dropped 6 bases and J dropped 6 bases, with 6 bases sitting between them. CDR3 DNA: TGCAGTGCGTCTAGCAATGAGCAGTTCTTC. This codes for CSASSNEQFF.